This T cell receptor (beta chain) originates from a study of T cells in Graves' hyperthyroidism and ophthalmopathy. With a duration under 2 months, the hyperthyroidism was newly diagnosed in patients aged 18 to 65. CDR3 length: 15 amino acids. J was trimmed by 4 bases and V by 0 bases; bases with no gene match: 5. Germline lookup yields CDR1 SGHRS and CDR2 YFSETQ. This clonotype was detected many times. Template material for amplifying TCR beta CDR3 regions consisted of RNA transcripts. HTBI primers were employed in a first-round RT-PCR of the TCR CDR3. TCRdb recomputed calls from the multiplex PCR reads with MiXCR, one row per CDR3 protein. The top ten hold roughly 5.5% of the sample, which has hundreds of thousands of distinct CDR3 sequences, approximately 15% seen once.

The TCR comes from a woman in her thirties with Graves' hyperthyroidism that later progressed to Graves' ophthalmopathy. The specimen sequenced was blood. J is TRBJ1-1 and V is TRBV5-1, with 8 bases matching TRBD1. This CDR3 reads CASSLAFTGGTEAFF. CDR3 sequence (DNA): TGCGCCAGCAGCTTGGCGTTCACAGGGGGCACTGAAGCTTTCTTT.